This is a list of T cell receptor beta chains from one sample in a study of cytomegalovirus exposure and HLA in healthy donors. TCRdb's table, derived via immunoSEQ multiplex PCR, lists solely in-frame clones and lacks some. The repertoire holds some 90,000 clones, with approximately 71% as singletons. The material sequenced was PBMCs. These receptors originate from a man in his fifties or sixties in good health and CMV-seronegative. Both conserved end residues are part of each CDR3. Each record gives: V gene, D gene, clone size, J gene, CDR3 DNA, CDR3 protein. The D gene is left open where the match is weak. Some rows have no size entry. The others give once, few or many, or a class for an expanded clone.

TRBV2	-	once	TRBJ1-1	TGTGCCAGCAGTGAACGCCGGGGGACTGAAGCTTTCTTT	CASSERRGTEAFF
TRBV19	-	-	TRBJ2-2	TGTGCCAGTAGTATGGGCAGGGTCGTCACCGGGGAGCTGTTTTTT	CASSMGRVVTGELFF
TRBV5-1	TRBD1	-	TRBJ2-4	TGCGCCAGCAGCTTGGAAGTTTTGGGACAGGGGGGGAACATTCAGTACTTC	CASSLEVLGQGGNIQYF
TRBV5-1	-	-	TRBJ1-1	TGCGCCAGCAGCTTGGAAGACAGTTACACTGAAGCTTTCTTT	CASSLEDSYTEAFF
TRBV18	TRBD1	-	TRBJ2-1	TGTGCCAGCTCACCAATCTCGGGGGACAGGGCGAATGAGCAGTTCTTC	CASSPISGDRANEQFF
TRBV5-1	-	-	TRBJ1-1	TGCGCCAGCAGCTTGGAGGATTCAGGGACTGAAGCTTTCTTT	CASSLEDSGTEAFF
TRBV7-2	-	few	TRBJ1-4	TGTGCCAGCAGCACCCAGGGGCGTGGGGCTAATGAAAAACTGTTTTTT	CASSTQGRGANEKLFF
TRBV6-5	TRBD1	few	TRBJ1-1	TGTGCCAGCAGCTGGGGACAGGCGAACACTGAAGCTTTCTTT	CASSWGQANTEAFF
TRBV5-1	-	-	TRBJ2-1	TGCGCCAGCAGCTTGGCACAGATCATCTCCTACAATGAGCAGTTCTTC	CASSLAQIISYNEQFF
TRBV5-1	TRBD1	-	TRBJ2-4	TGCGCCAGCAGCTTACAGGGGACCAAAAACATTCAGTACTTC	CASSLQGTKNIQYF
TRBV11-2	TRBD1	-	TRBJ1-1	TGTGCCAGCAGCTCCCCCTTGGACAGGGCCCCGAACACTGAAGCTTTCTTT	CASSSPLDRAPNTEAFF
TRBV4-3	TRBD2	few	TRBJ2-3	TGCGCCAGCAGCCAACCTATAGGGACTAGCGGGAGCGATACGCAGTATTTT	CASSQPIGTSGSDTQYF
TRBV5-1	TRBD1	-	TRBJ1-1	TGCGCCAGCAGCTTGGGACAGGGGGGGGAAGCTTTCTTT	CASSLGQGGEAFF
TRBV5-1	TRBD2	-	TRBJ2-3	TGCGCCAGCAGCTTTTCGGGAGGCCCAGATACGCAGTATTTT	CASSFSGGPDTQYF
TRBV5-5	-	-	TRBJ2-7	TGTGCCAGCCTACGGGCAGGGGACCCCAACGAGCAGTACTTC	CASLRAGDPNEQYF
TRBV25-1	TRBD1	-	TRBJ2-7	TGTGCCAGCAGCCACGTTTCGGACAGGGCCTACGAGCAGTACTTC	CASSHVSDRAYEQYF
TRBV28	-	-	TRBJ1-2	TGTGCCAGCAGTTTCGTCGGACTTACCTATGGCTACACCTTC	CASSFVGLTYGYTF
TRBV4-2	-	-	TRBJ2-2	TGTGCCAGCAGCCAGGGCTGGCGGGGGAACACCGGGGAGCTGTTTTTT	CASSQGWRGNTGELFF
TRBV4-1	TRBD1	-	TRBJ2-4	TGCGCCAGCAGCGATCCGGGACAGGGAGACATTCAGTACTTC	CASSDPGQGDIQYF
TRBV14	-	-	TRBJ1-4	TGTGCCAGCAGCTCAATCACAGGGAATGAAAAACTGTTTTTT	CASSSITGNEKLFF
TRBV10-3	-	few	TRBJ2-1	TGTGCCATCAGTGAAGGGGCCTCCTACAATGAGCAGTTCTTC	CAISEGASYNEQFF
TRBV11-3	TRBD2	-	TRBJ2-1	TGTGCCAGCAGCCCCTCCGGGAGGACGGGTGAGCAGTTCTTC	CASSPSGRTGEQFF
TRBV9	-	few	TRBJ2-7	TGTGCCAGCAGCGGGGGGCCCCACCGCGAGCAGTACTTC	CASSGGPHREQYF
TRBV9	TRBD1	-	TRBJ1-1	TGTGCCAGCAGCGCCTACAGGGGAATGAACACTGAAGCTTTCTTT	CASSAYRGMNTEAFF
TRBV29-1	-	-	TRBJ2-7	TGCAGCGCCACAGGGTTGGGGGCCTACGAGCAGTACTTC	CSATGLGAYEQYF
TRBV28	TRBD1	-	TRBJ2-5	TGTGCCAGCAGTTCAGGGACAGGGGGCTGGGAGACCCAGTACTTC	CASSSGTGGWETQYF
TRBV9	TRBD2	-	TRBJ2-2	TGTGCCAGCAGCCTACTAGCGGGAGGAAGAACCGGGGAGCTGTTTTTT	CASSLLAGGRTGELFF
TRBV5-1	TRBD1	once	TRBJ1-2	TGCGCCAGCAGCGGAGGACAGGTTTCCTATGGCTACACCTTC	CASSGGQVSYGYTF
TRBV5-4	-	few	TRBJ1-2	TGTGCCAGCGGATCGAAGGGGCTATCCTACTATGGCTACACCTTC	CASGSKGLSYYGYTF
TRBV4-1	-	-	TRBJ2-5	TGCGCCAGCAGCCTGACCTCGGTAGAGGGAGGAGAGACCCAGTACTTC	CASSLTSVEGGETQYF
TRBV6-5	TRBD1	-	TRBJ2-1	TGTGCCAGCAGTACGAACCAGGGACAGGGCAATGAGCAGTTCTTC	CASSTNQGQGNEQFF
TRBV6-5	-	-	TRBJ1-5	TGTGCCAGCAGGAGGACGGGGTTCAATCAGCCCCAGCATTTT	CASRRTGFNQPQHF
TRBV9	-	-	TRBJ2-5	TGTGCCAGCAGCGTAGGCCTAGTAGAGACCCAGTACTTC	CASSVGLVETQYF
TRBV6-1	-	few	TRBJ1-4	TGTGCCAGCGGGAGAGGGACAACTAATGAAAAACTGTTTTTT	CASGRGTTNEKLFF
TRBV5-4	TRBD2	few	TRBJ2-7	TGTGCCAGCAGCTTTAGCGGGGGGCAAGAGAGAAGGAACTTC	CASSFSGGQERRNF
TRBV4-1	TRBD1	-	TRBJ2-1	TGCGCCAGCAGCCAAGAAGGGACAGGCTACAATGAGCAGTTCTTC	CASSQEGTGYNEQFF
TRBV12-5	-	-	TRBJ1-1	TGTGCTAGTGGTTTGGTATCCGGGGGGTCAGCTTTCTTT	CASGLVSGGSAFF
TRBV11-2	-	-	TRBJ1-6	TGTGCCAGCAGCTTGAGTTCACCCCTCCACTTT	CASSLSSPLHF
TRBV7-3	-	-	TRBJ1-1	TGTGCCAGCAGCGAACAGGGTAACACTGAAGCTTTCTTT	CASSEQGNTEAFF
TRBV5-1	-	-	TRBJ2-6	TGCGCCAGCAGTGACAGGTACTCTGGGGCCAACGTCCTGACTTTC	CASSDRYSGANVLTF
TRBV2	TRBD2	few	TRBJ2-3	TGTGCCAGCAGTGGACTAGCGGGGAGCACAGATACGCAGTATTTT	CASSGLAGSTDTQYF